Presented here are 30 T cell receptor beta chains from one specimen sequenced in a study of radiation and T cells in renal cell carcinoma. Stated time point: blood 2 weeks post-SBRT. Indicated treatment: 15 Gy SBRT to primary tumor, nephrectomy 4 weeks later. The method was immunoSEQ multiplex PCR; TCRdb's version includes in-frame clones alone and lacks a portion of them. The table lists about 130,000 clones, 81% of them singletons, with roughly 5% in the top ten. This material consisted of blood, taken from a patient whose treatment included radiotherapy and nephrectomy. The receptors derive from a man between 50 and 59 years old with renal cell carcinoma.

The chain combines TRBV18 with TRBJ1-1; TRBD1 matches 11 bases. Losses at the gene ends were 3 bases for V and 0 bases for J; bases not matched to a gene: 3. The CDR3 length is 16 residues. Per germline, CDR1 KGHSH and CDR2 LQKENI. The CDR3 DNA reads as TGTGCCAGCTCACCGGGACAGGGGGGCATGAACACTGAAGCTTTCTTT. Protein product: CASSPGQGGMNTEAFF.

The J gene is TRBJ2-2, the V gene TRBV7-2; no reliable D call. The CDR3 loop spans 13 amino acids. Trimming removed 5 bases from V and 9 bases from J, with 13 bases in between. CDR1 is SGHTA and CDR2 is FQGNSA in the germline V gene. The CDR3 reads CASSQDIRRELFF. CDR3 coding DNA: TGTGCCAGCAGCCAAGACATTCGCCGGGAGCTGTTTTTT.

This chain joins TRBV19 and TRBJ2-7; 8 positions agree with TRBD1. Per germline, CDR1 LNHDA and CDR2 SQIVND (reference sequence). V was clipped by 8 bases and J by 3 bases; unmatched bases: 3. This CDR3 comprises 12 residues. CDR3 DNA sequence: TGTGCCAGTGGACAGGGAAGCTACGAGCAGTACTTC. Translated, it gives CASGQGSYEQYF.

This CDR3 is CAIAREGNTGELFF. The DNA of the CDR3 is TGTGCCATCGCGCGGGAGGGAAACACCGGGGAGCTGTTTTTT. The V and J genes are TRBV10-3 and TRBJ2-2; 9 bases map to TRBD2. V gave up 8 bases and J gave up 2 bases; unmatched junction bases: 3. Germline V gene lookup returns CDR1 ENHRY and CDR2 SYGVKD. The CDR3 runs 14 residues.

Worth noting for this clone: The same CDR3 can be traced to other DNA sequences in this sample. The V and J genes are TRBV5-1 and TRBJ2-1, with 10 bases matching TRBD2. The CDR3 is 17 residues long. CDR1 SGHRS and CDR2 YFSETQ come from the germline V gene. V lost 0 bases, J lost 1 base, and 4 bases stayed unmatched. The CDR3 spells CASSLEASGSSYNEQFF. The CDR3 bases are TGCGCCAGCAGCTTGGAGGCTAGCGGGAGTTCCTACAATGAGCAGTTCTTC.

This chain joins TRBV5-1 and TRBJ2-7; 10 bases fit TRBD2. V lost 3 bases, J lost 1 base, and 7 bases stayed unmatched. There are 16 residues in the CDR3. CDR1 and CDR2 from the germline V gene are SGHRS and YFSETQ. Here the CDR3 DNA reads TGCGCCAGCAGCTCTGGAGGAGCGGGGGGGTCCTACGAGCAGTACTTC. Encoded protein: CASSSGGAGGSYEQYF.

This clone was picked up one time. V usage is TRBV7-2 and J usage is TRBJ1-5; D gene ambiguous. The CDR3 spans 12 residues. CDR1 SGHTA and CDR2 FQGNSA come from the germline V gene. V lost 2 bases to trimming and J lost 7 bases, with 6 bases between them. CDR3 amino acids: CASSLYRQPQHF. CDR3 in DNA: TGTGCCAGCAGCTTATATCGACAGCCCCAGCATTTT. Based on the CDR3 plus reference TRBV7-2 and TRBJ1-5, the full variable domain is GAGVSQSPSNKVTEKGKDVELRCDPISGHTALYWYRQSLGQGLEFLIYFQGNSAPDKSGLPSDRFSAERTGGSVSTLTIQRTQQEDSAVYLCASSLYRQPQHFGDGTRLSIL.

In this sample, this clone turned up a few times. The chain joins TRBV5-4 to TRBJ2-3; either TRBD1 or TRBD2 may fit D (7 bases each). Germline CDR1 reads SGHNT; CDR2 reads YYREEE (reference sequence). The CDR3 contains 17 residues. The V end lost 3 bases, the J end lost 2 bases, and 19 bases lay between the germline ends. CDR3 DNA sequence: TGTGCCAGCAGCTCAACGCAGGGGGGGGACTACACAGATACGCAGTATTTT. Its translation is CASSSTQGGDYTDTQYF.

Here the CDR3 reads CASSASGSYNEQFF. The CDR3 DNA reads TGTGCCAGCAGTGCTAGCGGGAGCTACAATGAGCAGTTCTTC. This rearrangement joins TRBV11-3 to TRBJ2-1, with TRBD2 identical over 10 bases. V lost 6 bases and J lost 3; bases outside the gene matches: 2. The CDR3 extends over 14 amino acids. Germline loops: CDR1 SGHNT, CDR2 YENEEA.

This chain connects TRBV29-1 to TRBJ2-3; D remains unclear. The CDR3 runs to 13 residues. Looked up from germline, CDR1 is SQVTM and CDR2 is ANQGSEA. The V end was cut by 6 bases, the J end by 0 bases, with 10 bases between. CDR3 sequence: CSVPTESTDTQYF. The CDR3 coding sequence is TGCAGCGTACCTACAGAGAGCACAGATACGCAGTATTTT.

The genes are TRBV14 and TRBJ1-4; D may be TRBD1 (5 bases). The CDR3 covers 18 residues. V lost 1 base and J lost 4, with 19 bases in between. The germline V gene encodes CDR1 SGHDN and CDR2 FVKESK. CDR3 DNA: TGTGCCAGCAGCCAAGCCCATCGGGGGTTATTCAGTAATGAAAAACTGTTTTTT. It translates to CASSQAHRGLFSNEKLFF. Filled out from reference TRBV14 and TRBJ1-4, the complete variable domain reads EAGVTQFPSHSVIEKGQTVTLRCDPISGHDNLYWYRRVMGKEIKFLLHFVKESKQDESGMPNNRFLAERTGGTYSTLKVQPAELEDSGVYFCASSQAHRGLFSNEKLFFGSGTQLSVL.

The chain couples TRBV28 to TRBJ1-1; 9 positions match TRBD1. This CDR3 has 15 residues. Germline assignment: CDR1 MDHEN and CDR2 SYDVKM. The V and J ends lost 5 bases and 6 bases, in that order; junction bases with no gene match: 10. The CDR3 sequence: CASSDTGTGSSEAFF. The CDR3 region has the DNA TGTGCCAGCAGTGACACTGGGACAGGGAGCTCTGAAGCTTTCTTT. Filled out from reference TRBV28 and TRBJ1-1, the complete variable domain reads DVKVTQSSRYLVKRTGEKVFLECVQDMDHENMFWYRQDPGLGLRLIYFSYDVKMKEKGDIPEGYSVSREKKERFSLILESASTNQTSMYLCASSDTGTGSSEAFFGQGTRLTVV.

The genes are TRBV6-5 and TRBJ1-2; 10 nucleotides align to TRBD1. With V trimmed by 1 base and J by 8 bases, 7 bases remained unmatched. The CDR3 contains 15 residues. The germline V gene encodes CDR1 MNHEY and CDR2 SVGAGI. The CDR3 is CASSYWGQGKEGYTF. CDR3 nucleotide sequence: TGTGCCAGCAGTTACTGGGGACAGGGGAAGGAGGGCTACACCTTC.

The V call is TRBV4-3, the J call TRBJ2-3; D is uncertain. Germline V CDR1 and CDR2: LGHNA, YSLEER. CDR3 length equals 14 residues. Trimming cost V 2 bases and J 2 bases, with 8 bases left between them. For the CDR3, the DNA is TGCGCCAGCAGCCAAACCTTATTCACAGATACGCAGTATTTT. Translation gives CASSQTLFTDTQYF.

V is TRBV9 and J is TRBJ2-5; 7 bases are a match to TRBD2. There are 16 residues in the CDR3. CDR1 is SGDLS and CDR2 is YYNGEE in the germline V gene. V gave up 4 bases and J gave up 3 bases; unmatched junction bases: 12. The CDR3 DNA reads as TGTGCCAGCAGCTCGCCACCGGAGGCGGGAGAAGAGACCCAGTACTTC. This sequence encodes CASSSPPEAGEETQYF.

This chain joins TRBV5-1 and TRBJ1-4, with D possibly TRBD1 on 5 matching bases. Trimming left V 2 bases short and J 6 bases short, with 11 bases between. The CDR3 is 14 residues long. The V gene's germline CDR1 is SGHRS and CDR2 YFSETQ. The CDR3 coding sequence is TGCGCCAGCAGCTTCCGGGACGGGGATGAAAAACTGTTTTTT. This codes for CASSFRDGDEKLFF. The complete variable domain, with remaining parts taken from reference TRBV5-1 and TRBJ1-4, reads KAGVTQTPRYLIKTRGQQVTLSCSPISGHRSVSWYQQTPGQGLQFLFEYFSETQRNKGNFPGRFSGRQFSNSRSEMNVSTLELGDSALYLCASSFRDGDEKLFFGSGTQLSVL.

J is TRBJ1-3 and V is TRBV19; D remains unclear. Germline V lookup: CDR1 LNHDA, CDR2 SQIVND (reference sequence). This CDR3 spans 15 amino acids. V dropped 5 bases and J dropped 0 bases, with 11 bases sitting between them. Written as DNA, the CDR3 is TGTGCCAGTAGTGGGCTTGCGTACTCTGGAAACACCATATATTTT. Translating gives CASSGLAYSGNTIYF.

The chain uses TRBV11-3 and TRBJ1-1, with 9 bases lining up with TRBD1. Trimming took 5 bases from V and 1 from J; bases not matched to a gene: 5. The CDR3 length is 15 residues. The germline gives CDR1 SGHNT, CDR2 YENEEA. The CDR3 DNA reads TGTGCCAGCAGCCTATCGGGACAGGGGAACACTGAAGCTTTCTTT. Translation: CASSLSGQGNTEAFF.

V usage is TRBV5-4 and J usage is TRBJ2-7; TRBD2 aligns across 8 bases. CDR3 size: 16 residues. Trimming cost V 0 bases and J 2 bases; bases outside gene matches: 7. CDR1 is SGHNT and CDR2 is YYREEE in the germline V gene (reference sequence). The CDR3 region has the DNA TGTGCCAGCAGCTTGGCGGGGGGCGGGAGGACCTACGAGCAGTACTTC. Encoded protein: CASSLAGGGRTYEQYF.

DNA of the CDR3: TGTGCCAGTAGTATTCGGGGGGGCGAAGCTTTCTTT. Its translation: CASSIRGGEAFF. V gene TRBV19 combines with J gene TRBJ1-1; D may be TRBD1 (6 bases). V was shortened by 3 bases and J by 8 bases, with 10 bases between the two germline ends. Germline CDR1 reads LNHDA; CDR2 reads SQIVND (reference sequence). The CDR3 contains 12 residues. Drawing the rest from reference TRBV19 and TRBJ1-1, the complete variable domain is DGGITQSPKYLFRKEGQNVTLSCEQNLNHDAMYWYRQDPGQGLRLIYYSQIVNDFQKGDIAEGYSVSREKKESFPLTVTSAQKNPTAFYLCASSIRGGEAFFGQGTRLTVV.

This sequence joins TRBV2 and TRBJ2-5; D uncertain. The CDR3 extends over 14 amino acids. The germline V gene encodes CDR1 SNHLY and CDR2 FYNNEI. V lost 1 base and J 1 base, leaving 7 bases between the germline ends. The CDR3 is CASSEGTAQETQYF. The CDR3 nucleotides read TGTGCCAGCAGTGAAGGCACTGCCCAAGAGACCCAGTACTTC.

The chain links TRBV9 to TRBJ2-7; D perhaps matches TRBD1 (5 bases). The V gene's germline CDR1 is SGDLS and CDR2 YYNGEE. V was shortened by 4 bases and J by 2 bases, with 13 bases between the two germline ends. There are 14 residues in the CDR3. The CDR3 loop is CASSPHPGTYEQYF. The CDR3 bases are TGTGCCAGCAGCCCCCACCCAGGGACCTACGAGCAGTACTTC.

This chain uses TRBV7-9 with TRBJ2-7, with D hard to call. CDR3 size: 13 residues. Germline loops: CDR1 SEHNR, CDR2 FQNEAQ (reference sequence). The V end was cut by 4 bases, the J end by 1 base, with 8 bases between. The CDR3 here is CASSSHPSYEQYF. CDR3 bases: TGTGCCAGCAGCTCGCACCCGTCCTACGAGCAGTACTTC.

The chain couples TRBV10-3 to TRBJ2-2; weak D call: TRBD1 (5 bases). Germline-derived CDR1 and CDR2 are ENHRY and SYGVKD. V lost 3 bases and J lost 0, with 11 bases in between. This CDR3 contains 16 residues. CDR3 coding DNA: TGTGCCATCAGTGATGGGGCAACCCCGAACACCGGGGAGCTGTTTTTT. Protein product: CAISDGATPNTGELFF.

The chain links TRBV6-1 to TRBJ1-2, with D tentatively TRBD1 (5 bases). The V gene lost 1 base and the J gene lost 8 bases, with 14 bases spanning the gap. Germline values: CDR1 MNHNS, CDR2 SASEGT. CDR3 length equals 14 residues. The DNA for the CDR3 is TGTGCCAGCAGTGAAGGAGGCCAGGGTAGAGGCTACACCTTC. Its protein product is CASSEGGQGRGYTF.

The chain joins TRBV19 to TRBJ2-5; no clear D. Germline V gene lookup returns CDR1 LNHDA and CDR2 SQIVND (reference sequence). Trimming took off 9 bases at V and 3 bases at J, with 8 bases between the two ends. The CDR3 is 11 residues long. CDR3 amino acids: CASKREETQYF. In DNA, the CDR3 is TGTGCCAGCAAGAGAGAAGAGACCCAGTACTTC.

The chain employs TRBV6-1 and TRBJ1-5; 8 bases agree with TRBD1. The CDR3 is 15 amino acids. V gave up 6 bases and J gave up 6 bases; unmatched junction bases: 10. In germline, CDR1 is MNHNS, CDR2 SASEGT. The CDR3, as DNA: TGTGCCAGCAGATTGTGGACAGGGATAGTTCAGCCCCAGCATTTT. Translating gives CASRLWTGIVQPQHF.

V and J are TRBV21-1 and TRBJ2-3; the table's D call, TRBD2, has no DNA check behind it. TRBV21-1 is assigned pseudogene status. This CDR3 region has 15 residues. The CDR3 spells CASSTGAGDTDTQYF. The CDR3 DNA sequence: TGTGCCAGCTCCACGGGGGCGGGAGACACAGATACGCAGTATTTT.

The CDR3 DNA sequence: TGTGCCAGCAGCTTGGGCGGCGGAACGAACACTGAAGCTTTCTTT. Protein: CASSLGGGTNTEAFF. This chain links TRBV5-4 with TRBJ1-1, with D unclear. Germline-derived CDR1 and CDR2 are SGHNT and YYREEE (reference sequence). The CDR3 is 15 amino acids. Trimming left V 0 bases short and J 1 base short, with 10 bases between.

The chain combines TRBV27 with TRBJ2-4; D is perhaps TRBD1 or TRBD2 (5 bases each). V lost 6 bases to trimming and J lost 0 bases, with 9 bases between them. The CDR3 extends over 14 amino acids. Germline CDR1 MNHEY, CDR2 SMNVEV (reference sequence). The DNA for the CDR3 is TGTGCCAGCAGGAGGGGCCTAGCCAAAAACATTCAGTACTTC. It yields the protein CASRRGLAKNIQYF.